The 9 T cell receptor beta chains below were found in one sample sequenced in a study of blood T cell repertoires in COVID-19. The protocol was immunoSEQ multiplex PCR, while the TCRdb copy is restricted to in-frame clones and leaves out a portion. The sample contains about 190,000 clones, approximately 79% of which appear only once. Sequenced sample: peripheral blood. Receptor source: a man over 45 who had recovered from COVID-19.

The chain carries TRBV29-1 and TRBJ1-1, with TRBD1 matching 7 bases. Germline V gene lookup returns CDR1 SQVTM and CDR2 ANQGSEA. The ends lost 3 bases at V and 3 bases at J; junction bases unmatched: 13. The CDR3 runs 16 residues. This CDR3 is CSVDNPRRQGYTEAFF. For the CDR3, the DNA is TGCAGCGTTGATAACCCCAGGAGACAGGGATACACTGAAGCTTTCTTT.

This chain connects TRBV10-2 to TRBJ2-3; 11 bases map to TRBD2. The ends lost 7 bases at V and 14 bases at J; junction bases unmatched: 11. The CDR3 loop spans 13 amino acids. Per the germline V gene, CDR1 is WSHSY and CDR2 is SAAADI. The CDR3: CASTHSGTSGMYF. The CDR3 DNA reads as TGCGCCAGCACTCACTCCGGGACTAGCGGAATGTATTTT.

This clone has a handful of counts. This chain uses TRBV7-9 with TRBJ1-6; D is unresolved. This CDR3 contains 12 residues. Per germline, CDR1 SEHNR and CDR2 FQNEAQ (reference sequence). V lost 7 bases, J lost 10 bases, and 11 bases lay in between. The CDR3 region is CASTEGRSPLHF. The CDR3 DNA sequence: TGTGCCAGCACCGAGGGCCGGTCACCCCTCCACTTT.

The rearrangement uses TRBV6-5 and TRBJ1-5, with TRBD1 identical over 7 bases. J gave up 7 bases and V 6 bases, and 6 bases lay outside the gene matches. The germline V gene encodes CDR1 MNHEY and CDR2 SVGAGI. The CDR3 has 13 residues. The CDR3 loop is CASSGTVGQPQHF. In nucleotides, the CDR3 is TGTGCCAGCAGCGGGACAGTGGGGCAGCCCCAGCATTTT.

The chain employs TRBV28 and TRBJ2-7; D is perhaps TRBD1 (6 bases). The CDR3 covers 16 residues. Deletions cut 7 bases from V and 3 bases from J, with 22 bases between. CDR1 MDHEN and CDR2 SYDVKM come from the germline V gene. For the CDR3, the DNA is TGTGCCAGCACCAACACCGGACAGCTCCCCCTCTACGAGCAGTACTTC. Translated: CASTNTGQLPLYEQYF.

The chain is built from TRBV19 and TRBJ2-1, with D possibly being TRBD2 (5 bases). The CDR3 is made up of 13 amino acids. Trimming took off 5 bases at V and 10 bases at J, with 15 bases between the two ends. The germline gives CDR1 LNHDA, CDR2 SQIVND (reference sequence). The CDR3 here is CASSVTGIEEQFF. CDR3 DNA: TGTGCCAGTAGTGTTACCGGGATCGAGGAGCAGTTCTTC.

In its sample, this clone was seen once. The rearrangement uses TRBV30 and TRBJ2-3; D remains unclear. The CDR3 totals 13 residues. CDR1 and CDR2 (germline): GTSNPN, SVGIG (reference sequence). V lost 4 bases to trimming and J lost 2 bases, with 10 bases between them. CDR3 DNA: TGTGCCTGGAAGGAGTCACCCACAGATACGCAGTATTTT. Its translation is CAWKESPTDTQYF.

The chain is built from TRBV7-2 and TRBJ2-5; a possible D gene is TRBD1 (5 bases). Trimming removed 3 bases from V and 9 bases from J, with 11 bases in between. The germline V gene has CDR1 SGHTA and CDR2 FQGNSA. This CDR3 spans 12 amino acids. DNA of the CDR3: TGTGCCAGCAGCTTTTCAGGGAATGCCCAGTACTTC. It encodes CASSFSGNAQYF.

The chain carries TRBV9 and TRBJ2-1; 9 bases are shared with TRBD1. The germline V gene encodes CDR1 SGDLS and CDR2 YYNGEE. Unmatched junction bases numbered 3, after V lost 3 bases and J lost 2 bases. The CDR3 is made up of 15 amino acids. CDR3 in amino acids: CASSAGQGTYNEQFF. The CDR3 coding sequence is TGTGCCAGCAGCGCCGGACAGGGGACCTACAATGAGCAGTTCTTC.